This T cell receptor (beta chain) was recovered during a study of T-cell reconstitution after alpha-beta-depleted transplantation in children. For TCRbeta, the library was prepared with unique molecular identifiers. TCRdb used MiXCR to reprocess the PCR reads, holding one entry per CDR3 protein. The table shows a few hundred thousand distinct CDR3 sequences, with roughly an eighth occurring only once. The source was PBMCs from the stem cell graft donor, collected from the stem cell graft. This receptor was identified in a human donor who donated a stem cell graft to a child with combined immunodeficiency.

CDR3 in DNA: TGTGCCACCAGTGGAGGGACGGACGGGGAGCTGTTTTTT. As protein: CATSGGTDGELFF. The V and J genes are TRBV24-1 and TRBJ2-2; D is perhaps TRBD1 or TRBD2 (5 bases each). The CDR3 contains 13 residues. Deletions cut 5 bases from V and 7 bases from J, with 10 bases between. CDR1 and CDR2 (germline): KGHDR, SFDVKD.